The rows below give T cell receptor beta chains drawn from one sample of a study of vaccination effects on CD4 cells after COVID-19. Clones were sequenced by immunoSEQ multiplex PCR, and TCRdb holds only the in-frame ones, with some missing. The table shows approximately 70,000 clones, with 76% occurring only once. Their recognized antigens are unknown. The sequenced sample was CD4+ T cells from PBMCs cultured with HCoV-OC43 spike peptides, obtained after COVID-19 vaccination. These receptors were taken from a human donor who received a COVID-19 vaccine. The CDR3 runs from the conserved cysteine through the conserved F or W. D genes are given only for firm matches. Clone size appears in some rows only: once, few, many, or a class for an expanded clone.

clone size	J gene	V gene	D gene	CDR3 protein	CDR3 DNA
-	TRBJ2-5	TRBV24-1	-	CATSPSRQETQYF	TGTGCCACCAGTCCCAGTCGACAAGAGACCCAGTACTTC
few	TRBJ2-2	TRBV6-5	-	CASHFNRESGELFF	TGTGCCTCGCATTTTAACAGGGAAAGCGGGGAGCTGTTTTTT
-	TRBJ1-6	TRBV7-2	-	CASSPAPLRSYNSPLHF	TGTGCCAGCAGCCCCGCCCCCCTGAGGTCCTATAATTCACCCCTCCACTTT
-	TRBJ2-3	TRBV24-1	TRBD2	CATSDATWTSGGSTDTQYF	TGTGCCACCAGTGATGCAACCTGGACTAGCGGGGGGAGCACAGATACGCAGTATTTT
-	TRBJ1-2	TRBV9	TRBD1	CASSVSGQGSNYGYTF	TGTGCCAGCAGCGTATCCGGACAGGGAAGTAACTATGGCTACACCTTC
-	TRBJ2-5	TRBV5-6	-	CASSVQETQYF	TGTGCCAGCAGCGTACAAGAGACCCAGTACTTC
-	TRBJ2-5	TRBV24-1	TRBD1	CATSDLQTAQGAQYF	TGTGCCACCAGTGATCTCCAGACAGCCCAGGGGGCCCAGTACTTC
-	TRBJ1-2	TRBV6-5	-	CASSYNRDVNYGYTF	TGTGCCAGCAGTTACAACCGGGACGTAAACTATGGCTACACCTTC
-	TRBJ1-6	TRBV7-9	TRBD1	CASSLAGQGFSPLHF	TGTGCCAGCAGCTTAGCGGGACAGGGGTTTTCACCCCTCCACTTT
-	TRBJ1-2	TRBV19	-	CASSQLANYGYTF	TGTGCCAGTAGTCAGTTAGCTAACTATGGCTACACCTTC
-	TRBJ2-2	TRBV6-6	-	CASRYEGLRNGELFF	TGTGCCAGCAGATATGAGGGACTCAGGAACGGGGAGCTGTTTTTT
few	TRBJ2-2	TRBV24-1	TRBD2	CATSDPTSVNTGELFF	TGTGCCACCAGTGACCCGACTAGCGTAAACACCGGGGAGCTGTTTTTT
-	TRBJ1-6	TRBV2	-	CASRPGSSYNSPLHF	TGTGCCAGCAGACCGGGAAGCTCCTATAATTCACCCCTCCACTTT
-	TRBJ1-1	TRBV28	TRBD1	CASSWTGNTEAFF	TGTGCCAGCAGTTGGACAGGGAACACTGAAGCTTTCTTT
-	TRBJ2-3	TRBV30	-	CAWSLKGTDTQYF	TGTGCCTGGAGTTTAAAGGGCACAGATACGCAGTATTTT
-	TRBJ1-3	TRBV6-1	-	CASSGLRGGRSGNTIYF	TGTGCCAGCAGTGGACTCCGGGGGGGACGGTCGGGAAACACCATATATTTT
-	TRBJ1-1	TRBV12-3/TRBV12-4	-	CASSWGRVKAFF	TGTGCCAGCAGTTGGGGGCGGGTGAAAGCTTTCTTT
-	TRBJ2-5	TRBV11-1	-	CASSPRGGYQETQYF	TGTGCCAGCAGCCCTAGGGGGGGGTACCAAGAGACCCAGTACTTC
-	TRBJ1-5	TRBV7-2	-	CASSADSGYQPQHF	TGTGCCAGCAGCGCGGACAGTGGGTATCAGCCCCAGCATTTT
-	TRBJ1-1	TRBV3-1/TRBV3-2	-	CASSRGGTDEAFF	TGTGCCAGCAGCCGGGGGGGAACAGATGAAGCTTTCTTT
-	TRBJ2-3	TRBV14	TRBD2	CASSQPPTGLAGGTHTQYF	TGTGCCAGCAGCCAGCCCCCAACCGGGCTAGCGGGGGGCACACATACGCAGTATTTT
-	TRBJ2-1	TRBV30	-	CAWMGKGSFNEQFF	TGTGCCTGGATGGGTAAGGGGTCCTTCAATGAGCAGTTCTTC
-	TRBJ2-5	TRBV19	TRBD2	CASSIGWTGGETQYF	TGTGCCAGTAGTATAGGGTGGACGGGGGGGGAGACCCAGTACTTC
-	TRBJ1-1	TRBV5-1	TRBD1	CASSRDSLAEAFF	TGCGCCAGCAGCCGGGACAGTTTGGCTGAAGCTTTCTTT
-	TRBJ2-5	TRBV30	-	CAWSASWRYQETQYF	TGTGCCTGGAGTGCCTCATGGAGGTACCAAGAGACCCAGTACTTC
-	TRBJ1-2	TRBV19	TRBD1	CASNDRDRGSYGYTF	TGTGCCAGTAACGACCGGGACAGGGGATCTTATGGCTACACCTTC
-	TRBJ2-2	TRBV19	-	CASSKGTGELFF	TGTGCCAGTAGTAAGGGGACCGGGGAGCTGTTTTTT
-	TRBJ2-2	TRBV4-1	-	CASSQATRPRDTGELFF	TGCGCCAGCAGCCAAGCGACTAGGCCCCGGGACACCGGGGAGCTGTTTTTT
once	TRBJ1-5	TRBV6-2/TRBV6-3	-	CASSYDGNQPQHF	TGTGCCAGCAGTTACGACGGGAATCAGCCCCAGCATTTT
-	TRBJ1-1	TRBV7-2	-	CASRQNSQGLSTEAFF	TGTGCCAGCAGACAAAACAGCCAGGGGTTGTCCACTGAAGCTTTCTTT
-	TRBJ1-2	TRBV24-1	TRBD1	CATSDPGTGHRGYTF	TGTGCCACCAGTGACCCTGGGACAGGGCACCGAGGCTACACCTTC
-	TRBJ1-1	TRBV18	-	CASSPMKANTEAFF	TGTGCCAGCTCACCAATGAAAGCGAACACTGAAGCTTTCTTT
-	TRBJ2-4	TRBV2	TRBD1	CASGQTGDNNIQYF	TGTGCCAGCGGCCAGACAGGGGATAACAACATTCAGTACTTC
-	TRBJ1-1	TRBV7-2	-	CASSLGGGWTEAFF	TGTGCCAGCAGCTTAGGGGGGGGGTGGACTGAAGCTTTCTTT
-	TRBJ1-2	TRBV10-2	-	CASSDQVSGYTF	TGCGCCAGCAGTGACCAGGTGTCTGGCTACACCTTC
-	TRBJ1-2	TRBV3-1/TRBV3-2	-	CASSQAGADYGYTF	TGTGCCAGCAGCCAAGCGGGCGCCGACTATGGCTACACCTTC
-	TRBJ1-2	TRBV7-3	TRBD1	CASSLNPQGDGYTF	TGTGCCAGCAGCTTAAACCCCCAGGGGGACGGCTACACCTTC
-	TRBJ2-1	TRBV5-3	-	CARSLGDEQFF	TGTGCCAGAAGCCTGGGGGATGAGCAGTTCTTC
-	TRBJ2-1	TRBV5-6	-	CASSLAFEGSYNEQFF	TGTGCCAGCAGCTTGGCCTTCGAGGGCTCCTACAATGAGCAGTTCTTC
few	TRBJ1-6	TRBV2	-	CASSLNSPLHF	TGTGCCAGCAGCCTTAATTCACCCCTCCACTTT
few	TRBJ1-1	TRBV19	-	CASVRGLNTEAFF	TGTGCCAGTGTCAGGGGACTGAACACTGAAGCTTTCTTT
-	TRBJ2-3	TRBV3-1/TRBV3-2	-	CASSPDRDTQYF	TGTGCCAGCAGCCCAGACAGAGATACGCAGTATTTT
few	TRBJ1-2	TRBV19	TRBD1	CASSETGMKNYGYTF	TGTGCCAGTAGTGAGACAGGGATGAAAAACTATGGCTACACCTTC